These T cell receptor beta chains were read from a single sample in a study of cytomegalovirus exposure and HLA in healthy donors. Assay used: immunoSEQ multiplex PCR; TCRdb lists only in-frame clones, some missing. This table has 150,000 to 160,000 clones, over 75% appearing once. Sequences were obtained from PBMCs. Source of these receptors: a woman aged 35 to 49 in good health and CMV-seropositive. Both conserved end residues are part of each CDR3. D genes are given only for firm matches. Clone size, where shown, is once, few, many, or a class for clones that have expanded.

v_gene,abundance,j_gene,d_gene,len,CDR3nt,CDR3aa
TRBV5-1,.,TRBJ2-1,.,13,TGCGCCAGCAGCTTGAGACTAGTAACTGAGCAGTTCTTC,CASSLRLVTEQFF
TRBV5-8,once,TRBJ2-1,TRBD2,16,TGTGCCAGCAGCTTTAAGGGACTAGCGCCCTACGGGGAGCAGTTCTTC,CASSFKGLAPYGEQFF
TRBV25-1,.,TRBJ2-1,TRBD2,14,TGTGCCAGCGAAAGCGGGAGTTACTACAATGAGCAGTTCTTC,CASESGSYYNEQFF
TRBV6-1,.,TRBJ1-1,.,14,TGTGCCAGCAGTCCCCCTCTAATGAACACTGAAGCTTTCTTT,CASSPPLMNTEAFF
TRBV15,.,TRBJ1-2,.,15,TGTGCCACCAGCAGAGTGCGGGAACCAGGGTATGGCTACACCTTC,CATSRVREPGYGYTF
TRBV6-4,.,TRBJ1-1,TRBD1,15,TGTGCCAGCAGGCGGGACAGGGGGCTGAACACTGAAGCTTTCTTT,CASRRDRGLNTEAFF
TRBV28,.,TRBJ1-3,.,14,TGTGCCAGCCATGAGGGAGGGACTGGAAACACCATATATTTT,CASHEGGTGNTIYF
TRBV10-3,.,TRBJ1-1,.,12,TGTGCCATCAGTACAGGGAACACTGAAGCTTTCTTT,CAISTGNTEAFF
TRBV30,.,TRBJ2-5,.,14,TGTGCCTGGAGTGTTGACTCGGCCCAAGAGACCCAGTACTTC,CAWSVDSAQETQYF
TRBV19,.,TRBJ2-7,TRBD2,16,TGTGCCAGTATCGCCGGGACTAGCGGGTCCTTCTACGAGCAGTACTTC,CASIAGTSGSFYEQYF
TRBV4-1,.,TRBJ2-7,TRBD2,17,TGCGCCAGCAGCCAAGATGATACTAGCGGGACCGTATACGAGCAGTACTTC,CASSQDDTSGTVYEQYF
TRBV27,.,TRBJ2-7,.,13,TGTGCCAGCAGTCCAAGCCATCCCTACGAGCAGTACTTC,CASSPSHPYEQYF
TRBV29-1,.,TRBJ2-3,TRBD2,15,TGCAGCGTTGTCTGGGGAGCGGGAAGGACAGATACGCAGTATTTT,CSVVWGAGRTDTQYF
TRBV29-1,once,TRBJ2-4,TRBD2,16,TGCAGCGCTGAATGGACGGCGGCGGGGGGGGGAAACATTCAGTACTTC,CSAEWTAAGGGNIQYF
TRBV5-6,.,TRBJ1-2,TRBD1,17,TGTGCCAGCAGCCCAGACCCCGGGACAGGGTATTCCTATGGCTACACCTTC,CASSPDPGTGYSYGYTF
TRBV27,.,TRBJ2-1,TRBD2,16,TGTGCCAGCAGTCGGGGACTAGCGGGGGTCTACAATGAGCAGTTCTTC,CASSRGLAGVYNEQFF
TRBV5-1,.,TRBJ1-4,.,14,TGCGCCAGCAGCCTCGAGGGGGTCGGTGAAAAACTGTTTTTT,CASSLEGVGEKLFF
TRBV18,.,TRBJ2-7,TRBD1,15,TGTGCCAGCTCACCGGGGACAGGGATCATCTACGAGCAGTACTTC,CASSPGTGIIYEQYF
TRBV19,.,TRBJ2-7,.,13,TGTGCCAGTAGTGATTACCGGGACTACGAGCAGTACTTC,CASSDYRDYEQYF
TRBV19,few,TRBJ2-3,TRBD1,16,TGTGCCAGTACCCTAGGGTGGACAGGGGGCCTAGATACGCAGTATTTT,CASTLGWTGGLDTQYF
TRBV5-4,.,TRBJ1-1,TRBD1,15,TGTGCCAGCAGCCACCGACAGGGATGGGACACTGAAGCTTTCTTT,CASSHRQGWDTEAFF
TRBV2,.,TRBJ2-5,.,14,TGTGCCAGCAGTGAACTCGGGATCCAAGAGACCCAGTACTTC,CASSELGIQETQYF
TRBV7-8,.,TRBJ2-2,TRBD2,17,TGTGCCAGCAGCTTAGTGACTAGCCGAAAGAACACCGGGGAGCTGTTTTTT,CASSLVTSRKNTGELFF
TRBV2,.,TRBJ2-5,.,15,TGTGCCAGCAGGGACTTCCAAACCGGACAAGAGACCCAGTACTTC,CASRDFQTGQETQYF
TRBV5-1,.,TRBJ2-7,TRBD1,12,TGCGCCAGCAGCCAAGACAGGGACGAGCAGTACTTC,CASSQDRDEQYF
TRBV13,.,TRBJ2-7,TRBD2,16,TGTGCCAGCAGCTTAAGGACTAGCGGGAGGAGCTACGAGCAGTACTTC,CASSLRTSGRSYEQYF
TRBV28,few,TRBJ1-2,.,11,TGTGCCAGCAGTTTGAAGAGGGGCTACACCTTC,CASSLKRGYTF
TRBV19,once,TRBJ1-2,TRBD1,13,TGTGCCAGTAGCGACACAGGGGGAGAAGGCTACACCTTC,CASSDTGGEGYTF
TRBV2,.,TRBJ2-1,TRBD2,14,TGTGCCAGCAGTGTGGCTAGCGGGAGGGGTGAGCAGTTCTTC,CASSVASGRGEQFF
TRBV14,.,TRBJ2-7,.,15,TGTGCCAGCAGCCAAGATTGGGGCAGGGGACACGAGCAGTACTTC,CASSQDWGRGHEQYF
TRBV9,once,TRBJ2-2,.,15,TGTGCCAGCAGCGTTAAAGGGGCGAACACCGGGGAGCTGTTTTTT,CASSVKGANTGELFF
TRBV18,.,TRBJ1-1,.,13,TGTGCCAGCTTACCTGGACAGACTGGGTCGGCTTTCTTT,CASLPGQTGSAFF
TRBV7-6,.,TRBJ2-7,TRBD1,15,TGTGCCAGCAGCTTCCAACAGGGGGCTTTGTTTGAGCAGTACTTC,CASSFQQGALFEQYF
TRBV27,.,TRBJ2-3,.,13,TGTGCCAGCAGTGAACAGCACACAGATACGCAGTATTTT,CASSEQHTDTQYF
TRBV5-1,.,TRBJ2-1,TRBD2,15,TGCGCCAGCAGCCGGACTAGCGGGGAGTACAATGAGCAGTTCTTC,CASSRTSGEYNEQFF
TRBV18,.,TRBJ1-5,.,13,TGTGCCAGCTCACCTCAGGATTATCAGCCCCAGCATTTT,CASSPQDYQPQHF
TRBV7-3,.,TRBJ2-2,.,14,TGTGCCGAGGGGGGGATGCTGAGCACCGGGGAGCTGTTTTTT,CAEGGMLSTGELFF
TRBV6-5,.,TRBJ1-1,.,13,TGTGCCAGCAGTTACGGGGCGGGGACTGAAGCTTTCTTT,CASSYGAGTEAFF
TRBV7-9,once,TRBJ1-5,TRBD1,14,TGTGCCAGCAGCCTGGGACAGTCCAATCAGCCCCAGCATTTT,CASSLGQSNQPQHF
TRBV25-1,few,TRBJ2-7,.,11,TGTGCCAGCAGTGAAGGGGGCGAGCAGTACTTC,CASSEGGEQYF
TRBV27,.,TRBJ1-5,.,17,TGTGCCAGCAGTTTATCGATAGGGGGAAGTAGCAATCAGCCCCAGCATTTT,CASSLSIGGSSNQPQHF
TRBV23-1,.,TRBJ2-7,TRBD2,18,TGCGCCAGCCTCCGGACAGGGGGACTAGCGGGAGTTGCCTACGAGCAGTACTTC,CASLRTGGLAGVAYEQYF
TRBV5-6,once,TRBJ2-1,TRBD2,14,TGTGCCAGCAGTGAGCGGGATTTCTACAATGAGCAGTTCTTC,CASSERDFYNEQFF
TRBV7-8,.,TRBJ2-7,.,15,TGTGCCAGCAGCTTAGCGGGGACACTGTCTTTGGAGCAGTACTTC,CASSLAGTLSLEQYF
TRBV28,.,TRBJ2-3,.,13,TGTGCCAGCAGCACAGACCTCCCAGATACGCAGTATTTT,CASSTDLPDTQYF
TRBV28,.,TRBJ2-6,.,19,TGTGCCAGCAGTTTCTCTCTCGGGACTCCAAGCTCTGGGGCCAACGTCCTGACTTTC,CASSFSLGTPSSGANVLTF
TRBV11-1,.,TRBJ2-1,.,15,TGTGCCAGCAGCGTGGGCGAGACAGCCGCGAATGAGCAGTTCTTC,CASSVGETAANEQFF
TRBV5-1,.,TRBJ1-1,.,15,TGCGCCAGCAGCTTGGTCGGAGGGGAGAACACTGAAGCTTTCTTT,CASSLVGGENTEAFF
TRBV27,.,TRBJ2-5,TRBD2,15,TGTGCCAGCAGTTTAGCGGGAGGGGGTCTGAAGACCCAGTACTTC,CASSLAGGGLKTQYF
TRBV14,few,TRBJ2-2,.,16,TGTGCCAGCAGCCAAGAGAGGGGGAAGGCTACCGGGGAGCTGTTTTTT,CASSQERGKATGELFF
TRBV28,few,TRBJ2-6,.,15,TGTGCGAGCACTGGGGGCGCCTCTGGGGCCAACGTCCTGACTTTC,CASTGGASGANVLTF
TRBV7-6,.,TRBJ2-2,TRBD2,17,TGTGCCAGCAGCTTTACCCCGGGACTAGGGAACACCGGGGAGCTGTTTTTT,CASSFTPGLGNTGELFF
TRBV7-8,.,TRBJ1-2,TRBD1,17,TGTGCCAGCAGCTTAGTACTCATGACAGGGGAGAGGTATGGCTACACCTTC,CASSLVLMTGERYGYTF
TRBV7-9,.,TRBJ2-7,.,15,TGTGCCAGCAGCTTAGATGGGGCTAGGTCCTACGAGCAGTACTTC,CASSLDGARSYEQYF
TRBV7-3,.,TRBJ2-1,.,16,TGTGCCAGCAGCCCACTAGTGACGGGCATCCCCAATGAGCAGTTCTTC,CASSPLVTGIPNEQFF
TRBV20-1,.,TRBJ2-5,.,10,TGCAGTGCCGCCGGAGAGACCCAGTACTTC,CSAAGETQYF
TRBV14,.,TRBJ1-1,TRBD1,16,TGTGCCAGCAGCCACGGACAGGGGTACTTGAACACTGAAGCTTTCTTT,CASSHGQGYLNTEAFF
TRBV14,.,TRBJ2-1,.,15,TGTGCCAGCAGCCAAGGGATAGGTAGCGGCTATGAGCAGTTCTTC,CASSQGIGSGYEQFF
TRBV19,.,TRBJ2-3,.,11,TGTGCCAGTAGCCGGACAGATACGCAGTATTTT,CASSRTDTQYF